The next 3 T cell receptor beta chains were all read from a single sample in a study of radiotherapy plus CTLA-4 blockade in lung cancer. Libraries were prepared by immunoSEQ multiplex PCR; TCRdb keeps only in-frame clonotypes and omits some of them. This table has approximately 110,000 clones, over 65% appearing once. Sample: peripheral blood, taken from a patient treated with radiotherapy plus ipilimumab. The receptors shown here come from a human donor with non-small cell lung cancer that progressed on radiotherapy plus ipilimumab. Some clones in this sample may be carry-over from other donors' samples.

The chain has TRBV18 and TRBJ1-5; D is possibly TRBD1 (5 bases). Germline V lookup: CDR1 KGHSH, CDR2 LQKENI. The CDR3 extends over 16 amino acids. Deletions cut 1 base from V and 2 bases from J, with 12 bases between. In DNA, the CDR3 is TGTGCCAGCTCACCACAGGCGTTAGGGGGCAATCAGCCCCAGCATTTT. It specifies CASSPQALGGNQPQHF.

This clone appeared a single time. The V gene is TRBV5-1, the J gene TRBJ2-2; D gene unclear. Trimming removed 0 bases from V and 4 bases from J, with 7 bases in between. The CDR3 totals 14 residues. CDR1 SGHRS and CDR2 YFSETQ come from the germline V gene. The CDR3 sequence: CASSLGSITGELFF. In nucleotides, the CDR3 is TGCGCCAGCAGCTTGGGGTCCATCACCGGGGAGCTGTTTTTT.

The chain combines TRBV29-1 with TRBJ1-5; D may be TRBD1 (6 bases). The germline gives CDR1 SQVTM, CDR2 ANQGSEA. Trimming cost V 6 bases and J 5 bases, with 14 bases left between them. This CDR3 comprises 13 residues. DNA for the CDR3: TGCAGCGTGCGCACAGGGAGCGATCAGCCCCAGCATTTT. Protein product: CSVRTGSDQPQHF.